The 12 T cell receptor beta chains given below trace back to one sample, sequenced in a study of molecular identifiers for immune sequencing clone quantification. A single record per CDR3 protein comes from TCRdb applying MiXCR to the PCR reads. This sample has under 350,000 distinct CDR3 sequences; 24% occur once, and the top ten carry about 0.7%. What was sequenced was naive CD8+ T cells from blood, with Jurkat cell RNA spiked in. Subset noted: FACS-sorted CD8+CD4-CCR7+CD45RA+ naive T cells. The receptors originated from a human donor in good health. Some libraries in this study had Jurkat cell RNA spiked in.

This clonotype was recorded many times. The V call is TRBV6-2 or TRBV6-3, the J call TRBJ2-1, with 9 bases lining up with TRBD1. The V gene end was trimmed by 1 base and the J gene end by 15 bases; junction bases not matched to a gene: 7. CDR1 is MNHEY, CDR2 SVGEGT, per germline. The CDR3 loop spans 13 amino acids. The CDR3 sequence is CASSYFPGQGVFF. The DNA for the CDR3 is TGTGCCAGCAGTTACTTCCCGGGACAGGGAGTGTTCTTC.

This clonotype was seen many times. The chain employs TRBV11-2 and TRBJ2-7, with TRBD2 matching over 8 bases. Germline loops: CDR1 SGHAT, CDR2 FQNNGV. V was clipped by 5 bases and J by 6 bases; unmatched bases: 12. The length of the CDR3 is 15 residues. CDR3 protein: CASSPRGVAGIEQYF. In DNA, the CDR3 is TGTGCCAGCAGCCCCCGAGGGGTAGCGGGGATCGAGCAGTACTTC.

The chain has TRBV9 and TRBJ2-3; 7 bases are a match to TRBD2. There are 17 residues in the CDR3. Germline trimming cut 3 bases from V and 2 bases from J; bases unmatched to any gene: 12. The V gene's germline CDR1 is SGDLS and CDR2 YYNGEE. As DNA, the CDR3 is TGTGCCAGCAGCGCCCCGAGGGGCAGCGGGGTCACAGATACGCAGTATTTT. Translation gives CASSAPRGSGVTDTQYF.

This clonotype was seen ten or more times. The rearrangement uses TRBV12-3 or TRBV12-4 and TRBJ2-2, with D tentatively TRBD2 (6 bases). The CDR3 is made up of 15 amino acids. Trimming cost V 3 bases and J 2 bases, with 10 bases left between them. In DNA, the CDR3 is TGTGCCAGCAGTTTCGGAGGGGCAAACACCGGGGAGCTGTTTTTT. Translated, it gives CASSFGGANTGELFF.

This rearrangement joins TRBV4-1 to TRBJ2-7; no definite D call. The germline V gene encodes CDR1 MGHRA and CDR2 YSYEKL. The V gene lost 1 base and the J gene lost 3 bases, with 13 bases spanning the gap. This CDR3 contains 15 residues. The CDR3 nucleotides read TGCGCCAGCAGCCAAGCCGGGCGCAGTTTCTACGAGCAGTACTTC. It codes for CASSQAGRSFYEQYF.

This chain joins TRBV14 and TRBJ2-7; 7 bases map to TRBD2. Losses at the gene ends were 5 bases for V and 2 bases for J; bases not matched to a gene: 18. This CDR3 is 18 amino acids long. CDR1 and CDR2 from the germline V gene are SGHDN and FVKESK. This CDR3 reads CASSSRDGRFPGPYEQYF. The CDR3 DNA sequence: TGTGCCAGCAGCTCCCGGGACGGGAGGTTCCCCGGGCCCTACGAGCAGTACTTC.

This clonotype was recorded a few times. V and J are TRBV5-6 and TRBJ2-6; weak D call: TRBD2 (5 bases). Trimming left V 3 bases short and J 0 bases short, with 10 bases between. The CDR3 is 16 residues long. Germline CDR1 SGHDT, CDR2 YYEEEE. The CDR3 loop is CASSSGLSSGANVLTF. CDR3 nucleotide sequence: TGTGCCAGCAGCTCCGGACTCTCCTCTGGGGCCAACGTCCTGACTTTC.

A few counts support this clonotype. The chain is built from TRBV19 and TRBJ1-1; no clear D gene. CDR3 size: 11 residues. Trimming took 8 bases from V and 8 from J, leaving 12 bases between them. Germline V gene data show CDR1 as LNHDA and CDR2 as SQIVND (reference sequence). CDR3 DNA sequence: TGTGCCAGTTTGAGCTCTTTCGAAGCTTTCTTT. It encodes CASLSSFEAFF.

This clonotype has at least ten counts. This chain links TRBV7-9 with TRBJ2-3, with 10 bases aligning to TRBD2. V trimming: 0 bases; J trimming: 1 base; junction bases outside the gene matches: 1. Germline CDR1 reads SEHNR; CDR2 reads FQNEAQ (reference sequence). This CDR3 comprises 16 residues. Written as DNA, the CDR3 is TGTGCCAGCAGCTTAGCGCTAGCGGGAGGCACAGATACGCAGTATTTT. Encoded protein: CASSLALAGGTDTQYF.

V usage is TRBV11-2 and J usage is TRBJ2-2; 8 bases map to TRBD1. From germline, CDR1 is SGHAT and CDR2 FQNNGV. The V gene end was trimmed by 4 bases and the J gene end by 7 bases; junction bases not matched to a gene: 8. The CDR3 loop spans 15 amino acids. CDR3 amino acids: CASSSGTGFSGELFF. As DNA, the CDR3 is TGTGCCAGCAGCTCCGGGACAGGTTTTAGCGGGGAGCTGTTTTTT.

This clonotype was detected many times. This sequence joins TRBV5-1 and TRBJ2-5; TRBD2 matches at 7 bases. This CDR3 is built from 15 residues. J lost 0 bases, V lost 0 bases, and 2 bases had no gene match. The germline V gene has CDR1 SGHRS and CDR2 YFSETQ. The CDR3 sequence is CASSLAGGYQETQYF. CDR3 sequence (DNA): TGCGCCAGCAGCTTGGCCGGGGGGTACCAAGAGACCCAGTACTTC.

This clonotype was detected only a few times. The genes are TRBV28 and TRBJ2-5, with D possibly being TRBD1 or TRBD2 (5 bases each). Trimming left V 4 bases short and J 2 bases short, with 14 bases between. CDR1 MDHEN and CDR2 SYDVKM come from the germline V gene. The CDR3 covers 15 residues. CDR3 protein: CASSSPRDVQETQYF. For the CDR3, the DNA is TGTGCCAGCAGTTCCCCTCGGGACGTACAAGAGACCCAGTACTTC.